The clone carrying this T cell receptor beta chain was recorded a few times. Germline V lookup: CDR1 PRHDT, CDR2 FYEKMQ (reference sequence). V shed 3 bases, J shed 14 bases, and the junction held 12 bases outside the gene matches. The CDR3 totals 13 residues. As processed by the authors: Counts of nucleated cells, estimated from reference gene primer amplification, were obtained. Data came from immunoSEQ multiplex PCR; TCRdb stores just in-frame clones and leaves some out. V and J calls and clone size are given by that table; D and trimming were obtained from the DNA. The data show roughly 43,000 clones, more than 75% seen once. This entry comes from a study of blood T cell repertoires in COVID-19. Study background: COVID-19 samples from acute and convalescent phases originated in the United States, Italy and Spain. Nucleic acid was either cDNA or gDNA, and it came from T cells, B-cell-depleted T cells, or PBMCs.

V and J are TRBV13 and TRBJ2-5; 7 positions agree with TRBD2. Sequenced: peripheral blood. The TCR originated in a human donor in a cohort sampled during active COVID-19. The CDR3 DNA reads as TGTGCCAGCAGCTTCCGAGGTAGCGGGTCACTTTACTTC. Translation gives CASSFRGSGSLYF.